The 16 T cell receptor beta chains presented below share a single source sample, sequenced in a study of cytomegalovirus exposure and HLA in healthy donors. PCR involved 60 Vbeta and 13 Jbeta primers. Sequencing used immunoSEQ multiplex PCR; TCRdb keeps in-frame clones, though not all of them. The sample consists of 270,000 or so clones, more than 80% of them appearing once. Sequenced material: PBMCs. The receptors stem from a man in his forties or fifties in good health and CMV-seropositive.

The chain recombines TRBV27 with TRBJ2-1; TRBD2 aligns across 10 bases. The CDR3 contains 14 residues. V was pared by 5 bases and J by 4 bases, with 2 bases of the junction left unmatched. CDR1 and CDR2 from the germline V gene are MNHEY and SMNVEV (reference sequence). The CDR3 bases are TGTGCCAGCAGTGGACTAGCGGCATACAATGAGCAGTTCTTC. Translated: CASSGLAAYNEQFF.

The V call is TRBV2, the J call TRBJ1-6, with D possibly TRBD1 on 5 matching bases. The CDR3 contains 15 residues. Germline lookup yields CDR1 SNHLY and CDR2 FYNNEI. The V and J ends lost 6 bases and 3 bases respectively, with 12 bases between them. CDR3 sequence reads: CASRGTENYNSPLHF. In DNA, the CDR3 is TGTGCCAGCAGGGGGACTGAAAACTATAATTCACCCCTCCACTTT.

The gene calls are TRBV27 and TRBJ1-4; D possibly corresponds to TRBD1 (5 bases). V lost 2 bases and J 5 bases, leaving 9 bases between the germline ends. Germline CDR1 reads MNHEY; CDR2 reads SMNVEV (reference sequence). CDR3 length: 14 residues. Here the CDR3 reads CASSLTGFNEKLFF. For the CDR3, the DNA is TGTGCCAGCAGTTTAACAGGCTTCAATGAAAAACTGTTTTTT.

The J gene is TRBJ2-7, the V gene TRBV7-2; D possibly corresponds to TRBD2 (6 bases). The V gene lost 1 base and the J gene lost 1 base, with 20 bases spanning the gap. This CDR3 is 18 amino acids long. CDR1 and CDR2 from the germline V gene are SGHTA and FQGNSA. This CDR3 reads CASSLEARGAIGSYEQYF. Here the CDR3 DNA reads TGTGCCAGCAGCTTAGAGGCTCGCGGGGCGATTGGATCCTACGAGCAGTACTTC.

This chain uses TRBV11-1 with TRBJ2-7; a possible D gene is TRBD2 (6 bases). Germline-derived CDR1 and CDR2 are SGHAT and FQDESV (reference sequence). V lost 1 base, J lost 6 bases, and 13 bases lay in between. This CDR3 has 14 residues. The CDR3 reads CASSLGGGTREQYF. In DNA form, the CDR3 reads TGTGCCAGCAGCTTAGGGGGCGGGACTCGCGAGCAGTACTTC.

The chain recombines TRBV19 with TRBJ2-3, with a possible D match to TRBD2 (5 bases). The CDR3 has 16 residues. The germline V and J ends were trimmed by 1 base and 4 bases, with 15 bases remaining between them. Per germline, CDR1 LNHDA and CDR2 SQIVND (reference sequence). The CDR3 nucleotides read TGTGCCAGTAGTATAGGAGCGGAACCTGCACCAGATACGCAGTATTTT. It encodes CASSIGAEPAPDTQYF.

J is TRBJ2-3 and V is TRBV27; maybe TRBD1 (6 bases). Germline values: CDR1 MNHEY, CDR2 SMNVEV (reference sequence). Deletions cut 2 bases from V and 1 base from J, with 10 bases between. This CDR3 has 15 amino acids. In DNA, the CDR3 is TGTGCCAGCAGTTTAGCAGGGGTTGGCACAGATACGCAGTATTTT. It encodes CASSLAGVGTDTQYF.

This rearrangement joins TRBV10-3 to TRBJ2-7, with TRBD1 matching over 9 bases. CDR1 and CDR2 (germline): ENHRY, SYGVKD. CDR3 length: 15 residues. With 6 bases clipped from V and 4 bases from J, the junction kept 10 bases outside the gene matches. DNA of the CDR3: TGTGCCATCAGCGAAGGACAGGGGTCCCCTTACGAGCAGTACTTC. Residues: CAISEGQGSPYEQYF.

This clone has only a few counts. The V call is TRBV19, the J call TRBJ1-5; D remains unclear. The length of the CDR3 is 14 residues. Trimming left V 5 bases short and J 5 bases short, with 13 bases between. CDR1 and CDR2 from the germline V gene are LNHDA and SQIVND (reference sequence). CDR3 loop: CASSFRETHQPQHF. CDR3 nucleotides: TGTGCCAGTAGTTTCCGGGAAACGCATCAGCCCCAGCATTTT.

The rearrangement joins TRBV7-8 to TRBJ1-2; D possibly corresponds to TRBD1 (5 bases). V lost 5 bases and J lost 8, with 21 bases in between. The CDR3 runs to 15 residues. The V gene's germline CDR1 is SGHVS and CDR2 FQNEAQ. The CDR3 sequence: CASSQGRTSHSGYTF. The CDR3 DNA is TGTGCCAGCAGCCAGGGCAGAACATCACATTCGGGCTACACCTTC.

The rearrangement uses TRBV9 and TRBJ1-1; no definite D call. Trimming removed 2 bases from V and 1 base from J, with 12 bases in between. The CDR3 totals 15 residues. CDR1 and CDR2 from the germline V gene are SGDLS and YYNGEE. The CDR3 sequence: CASSVTTQRNTEAFF. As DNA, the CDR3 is TGTGCCAGCAGCGTGACAACTCAACGGAACACTGAAGCTTTCTTT.

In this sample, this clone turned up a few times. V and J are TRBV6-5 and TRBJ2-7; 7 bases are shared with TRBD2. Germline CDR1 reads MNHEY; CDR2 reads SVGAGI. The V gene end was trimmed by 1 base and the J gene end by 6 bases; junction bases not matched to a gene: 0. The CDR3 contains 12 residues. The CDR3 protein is CASSYWGGEQYF. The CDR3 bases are TGTGCCAGCAGTTACTGGGGGGGCGAGCAGTACTTC.

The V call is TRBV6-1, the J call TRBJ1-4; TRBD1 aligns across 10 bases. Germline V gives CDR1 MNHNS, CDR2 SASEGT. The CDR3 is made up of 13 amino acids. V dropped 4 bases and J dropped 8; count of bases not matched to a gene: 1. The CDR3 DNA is TGTGCCAGCAGTGGGGACAGGGGCGAAAAACTGTTTTTT. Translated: CASSGDRGEKLFF.

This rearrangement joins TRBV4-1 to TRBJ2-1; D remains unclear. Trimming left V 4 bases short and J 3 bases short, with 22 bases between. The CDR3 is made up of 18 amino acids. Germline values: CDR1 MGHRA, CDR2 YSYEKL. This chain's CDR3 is CASSPEGGGAVLYNEQFF. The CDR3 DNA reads TGCGCCAGCAGCCCAGAAGGTGGCGGTGCGGTGCTCTACAATGAGCAGTTCTTC.

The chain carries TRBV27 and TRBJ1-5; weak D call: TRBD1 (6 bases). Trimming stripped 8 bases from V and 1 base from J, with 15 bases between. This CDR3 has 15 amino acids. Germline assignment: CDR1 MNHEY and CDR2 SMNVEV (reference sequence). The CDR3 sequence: CASGNGGASNQPQHF. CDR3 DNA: TGTGCCAGCGGGAATGGGGGGGCAAGCAATCAGCCCCAGCATTTT.

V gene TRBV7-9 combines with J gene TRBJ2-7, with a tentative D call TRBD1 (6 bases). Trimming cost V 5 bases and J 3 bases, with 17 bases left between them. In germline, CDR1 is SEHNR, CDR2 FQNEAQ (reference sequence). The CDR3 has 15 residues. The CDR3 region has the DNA TGTGCCAGCAGCACCCCGGACAGCCCGGACTACGAGCAGTACTTC. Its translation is CASSTPDSPDYEQYF.